The 24 T cell receptor beta chains presented below share a single source sample, sequenced in a study of blood T cell repertoires in COVID-19. Clones were sequenced by immunoSEQ multiplex PCR, and TCRdb holds only the in-frame ones, with some missing. The top ten clones hold about 3.2% of a sample with about half a million clones, 80% to 90% of them seen once. Sequencing was carried out using peripheral blood. All receptors come from a human donor in a cohort sampled during active COVID-19.

This clone appeared a few times. The rearrangement uses TRBV18 and TRBJ2-5, with a weak D call TRBD2 (6 bases). Trimming pared 2 bases from V and 4 bases from J, leaving 14 bases between. Germline-derived CDR1 and CDR2 are KGHSH and LQKENI. The CDR3 covers 15 residues. The CDR3 sequence: CASSPGQRVSETQYF. The CDR3 nucleotides are TGTGCCAGCTCACCAGGTCAGCGGGTTTCAGAGACCCAGTACTTC.

The CDR3 DNA reads TGTGCCAGCAGCCCCAGGACTGGAACGGCTTTCTTT. It is translated as CASSPRTGTAFF. V usage is TRBV3-1 (or the pseudogene TRBV3-2) and J usage is TRBJ1-1; the D is unclear. Germline V lookup: CDR1 LGHDT, CDR2 YNNKEL (reference sequence). Trimming cost V 4 bases and J 11 bases, with 14 bases left between them. This CDR3 spans 12 amino acids.

V and J are TRBV21-1 and TRBJ1-1; no check of the table's D call, TRBD1, against the DNA was made. TRBV21-1 is a pseudogene segment. The CDR3 is made up of 19 amino acids. CDR3 region: CASSKALFVNRGAVPEAFF. The DNA for the CDR3 is TGTGCCAGCAGCAAAGCGCTTTTCGTAAACAGGGGGGCGGTCCCTGAAGCTTTCTTT.

V gene TRBV19 combines with J gene TRBJ1-5; 8 bases fit TRBD1. Germline V lookup: CDR1 LNHDA, CDR2 SQIVND (reference sequence). V gave up 1 base and J gave up 1 base; unmatched junction bases: 3. The CDR3 covers 16 residues. The chain's CDR3 is CASSIAGGRSNQPQHF. The CDR3, as DNA: TGTGCCAGTAGTATAGCAGGGGGCAGGAGCAATCAGCCCCAGCATTTT. Full variable domain (rest looked up from reference TRBV19 and TRBJ1-5): DGGITQSPKYLFRKEGQNVTLSCEQNLNHDAMYWYRQDPGQGLRLIYYSQIVNDFQKGDIAEGYSVSREKKESFPLTVTSAQKNPTAFYLCASSIAGGRSNQPQHFGDGTRLSIL.

This chain's CDR3 is CSASRGIDEQFF. CDR3 bases: TGCAGCGCATCCAGGGGTATTGATGAGCAGTTCTTC. This rearrangement joins TRBV29-1 to TRBJ2-1, with D possibly matching TRBD1 (6 bases). Germline V lookup: CDR1 SQVTM, CDR2 ANQGSEA. The CDR3 sequence is 12 residues long. V shed 7 bases and J shed 8 bases, with 15 bases lying between them.

V gene TRBV9 combines with J gene TRBJ2-2; weak D call: TRBD2 (6 bases). V was cut by 0 bases and J by 4 bases, with 10 bases left in between. The CDR3 is 15 residues long. From germline, CDR1 is SGDLS and CDR2 YYNGEE. For the CDR3, the DNA is TGTGCCAGCAGCGTAGCACGGGGAGGCACCGGGGAGCTGTTTTTT. The encoded protein is CASSVARGGTGELFF.

The V call is TRBV28, the J call TRBJ2-5; tentative D call: TRBD2 (5 bases). This CDR3 comprises 15 residues. The germline V and J ends were trimmed by 6 bases and 5 bases, with 19 bases remaining between them. Germline V lookup: CDR1 MDHEN, CDR2 SYDVKM. The CDR3, as DNA: TGTGCCAGCAGAGACCTGACACTCGGAGGCGAGACCCAGTACTTC. Amino acids: CASRDLTLGGETQYF.

The sample holds a few counts of this clone. The genes are TRBV2 and TRBJ2-1, with unresolved D. CDR3 length: 10 residues. Trimming removed 4 bases from V and 7 bases from J, with 2 bases in between. Germline V gene data show CDR1 as SNHLY and CDR2 as FYNNEI. In DNA form, the CDR3 reads TGTGCCAGCAGTGCAAATGAGCAGTTCTTC. This gives the protein CASSANEQFF. The full variable domain, rest sourced from reference TRBV2 and TRBJ2-1, is EPEVTQTPSHQVTQMGQEVILRCVPISNHLYFYWYRQILGQKVEFLVSFYNNEISEKSEIFDDQFSVERPDGSNFTLKIRSTKLEDSAMYFCASSANEQFFGPGTRLTVL.

The J gene is TRBJ2-3, the V gene TRBV12-3 or TRBV12-4, with 7 bases that match TRBD2. CDR3 length equals 13 residues. V lost 4 bases to trimming and J lost 9 bases; unmatched junction nucleotides: 7. The CDR3 DNA is TGTGCCAGCAGTTCCATTACGGGAGGAACGCAGTATTTT. Its protein product is CASSSITGGTQYF.

The V and J genes are TRBV27 and TRBJ2-1, with TRBD2 matching 13 bases. Germline values: CDR1 MNHEY, CDR2 SMNVEV (reference sequence). V gave up 6 bases and J gave up 7 bases; unmatched junction bases: 9. The CDR3 covers 16 residues. The CDR3 DNA reads as TGTGCCAGCAGCCCCGGACTAGCGGGAGTAAGGAATGAGCAGTTCTTC. This codes for CASSPGLAGVRNEQFF.

J is TRBJ2-7 and V is TRBV4-3; TRBD2 is a possible D gene (6 bases). The V end lost 4 bases, the J end lost 2 bases, and 12 bases lay between the germline ends. The germline CDR1 and CDR2 sequences are LGHNA and YSLEER. The CDR3 sequence is 14 residues long. Here the CDR3 reads CASSPRRGPYEQYF. The CDR3 DNA is TGCGCCAGCAGCCCCCGGAGGGGTCCCTACGAGCAGTACTTC.

V usage is TRBV11-1 and J usage is TRBJ2-7, with D perhaps matching TRBD2 (5 bases). Germline V gene lookup returns CDR1 SGHAT and CDR2 FQDESV (reference sequence). V dropped 5 bases and J dropped 6 bases, with 23 bases sitting between them. The CDR3 extends over 16 amino acids. CDR3 coding DNA: TGTGCCAGCAGCCCGAGAATCAAGAGGGTTTCAGGCGAGCAGTACTTC. It translates to CASSPRIKRVSGEQYF.

V gene TRBV5-1 combines with J gene TRBJ1-4; D perhaps matches TRBD1 (6 bases). CDR1 is SGHRS, CDR2 YFSETQ, per germline. The CDR3 spans 15 residues. V was clipped by 5 bases and J by 8 bases, with 19 bases between them. As DNA, the CDR3 is TGCGCCAGCAGGTCCTCCGGGGGGCAGGGGGAAAAACTGTTTTTT. It yields the protein CASRSSGGQGEKLFF.

CDR3 in DNA: TGTGCCAGCAGCTTGGTCCTTACTCGTCAAACGGATACGCAGTATTTT. It yields the protein CASSLVLTRQTDTQYF. The gene calls are TRBV5-4 and TRBJ2-3; D gene ambiguous. This CDR3 has 16 residues. V was clipped by 0 bases and J by 6 bases, with 17 bases between them. Germline-derived CDR1 and CDR2 are SGHNT and YYREEE (reference sequence).

This chain joins TRBV2 and TRBJ1-3; unclear D gene. The CDR3 has 12 residues. Germline CDR1 SNHLY, CDR2 FYNNEI. V shed 8 bases and J shed 4 bases, with 9 bases lying between them. This CDR3 reads CASSGRGNTIYF. CDR3 bases: TGTGCCAGCTCCGGGAGGGGAAACACCATATATTTT.

This chain joins TRBV5-5 and TRBJ2-7; 7 bases match TRBD1. Trimming removed 4 bases from V and 0 bases from J; junction bases left unmatched: 4. CDR1 is SGHKS, CDR2 YYEKEE, per germline (reference sequence). This CDR3 is 14 amino acids long. The CDR3 loop is CASSPDRISYEQYF. In DNA, the CDR3 is TGTGCCAGCAGCCCGGACAGGATCTCCTACGAGCAGTACTTC.

The genes are TRBV5-6 and TRBJ2-5, with 14 bases fitting TRBD2. This CDR3 has 17 residues. Germline V gives CDR1 SGHDT, CDR2 YYEEEE. J lost 5 bases, V lost 1 base, and 7 bases had no gene match. The CDR3 DNA is TGTGCCAGCAGCTTGTCGACTAGCGGGAGGGCCTATGAGACCCAGTACTTC. It is translated as CASSLSTSGRAYETQYF.

V usage is TRBV25-1 and J usage is TRBJ2-5; 9 bases fit TRBD1. This CDR3 comprises 17 residues. CDR1 and CDR2 from the germline V gene are MGHDK and SYGVNS. V lost 2 bases to trimming and J lost 1 base; unmatched junction nucleotides: 8. CDR3 residues: CASSEPRDRAGQETQYF. The CDR3, as DNA: TGTGCCAGCAGTGAACCTCGGGACAGGGCGGGCCAAGAGACCCAGTACTTC.

The V call is TRBV29-1, the J call TRBJ1-2; tentatively, D is TRBD1 (6 bases). This CDR3 is built from 12 residues. The V gene's germline CDR1 is SQVTM and CDR2 ANQGSEA. V gave up 4 bases and J gave up 2 bases, with 8 bases separating them. The CDR3 DNA reads TGCAGCGTTGGGGGGCCCAACTATGGCTACACCTTC. Translating it yields CSVGGPNYGYTF.

The rearrangement joins TRBV6-2 or TRBV6-3 to TRBJ2-1; 14 bases line up with TRBD2. V was clipped by 0 bases and J by 7 bases; unmatched bases: 5. CDR3 length: 17 residues. CDR1 is MNHEY, CDR2 SVGEGT, per germline. This chain's CDR3 is CASSYSGLAGARNEQFF. The CDR3, as DNA: TGTGCCAGCAGTTACTCGGGACTAGCGGGAGCGAGAAATGAGCAGTTCTTC.

A few counts support this clone. This chain connects TRBV5-1 to TRBJ1-1, with D possibly TRBD1 on 6 matching bases. The CDR3 is 15 amino acids. V dropped 2 bases and J dropped 0 bases, with 11 bases sitting between them. Germline V gene data show CDR1 as SGHRS and CDR2 as YFSETQ. The CDR3 nucleotides are TGCGCCAGCAGCTTTTCAGGGGCCCTGAACACTGAAGCTTTCTTT. Protein: CASSFSGALNTEAFF.

The V call is TRBV5-1, the J call TRBJ2-5, with D unresolved. The CDR3 consists of 15 residues. Germline V gene lookup returns CDR1 SGHRS and CDR2 YFSETQ. Trimming stripped 0 bases from V and 1 base from J, with 10 bases between. The CDR3 DNA reads TGCGCCAGCAGCTTGGCCGAATGGCCCCAAGAGACCCAGTACTTC. Its translation is CASSLAEWPQETQYF.

A note on this clone: Distinct nucleotide sequences in the sample also encode this CDR3. The chain employs TRBV5-1 and TRBJ1-5; D might be TRBD1 (6 bases). The CDR3 is 14 residues long. The germline V gene has CDR1 SGHRS and CDR2 YFSETQ. Trimming left V 4 bases short and J 7 bases short, with 15 bases between. CDR3 residues: CASSLGGGDQPQHF. The CDR3 DNA reads TGCGCCAGCAGCCTAGGTGGGGGCGACCAGCCCCAGCATTTT.

The chain recombines TRBV6-5 with TRBJ1-4; D gene unclear. Germline CDR1 reads MNHEY; CDR2 reads SVGAGI. This CDR3 is 14 amino acids long. V was trimmed by 7 bases and J by 0 bases, leaving 9 bases between them. Here the CDR3 reads CASTSVATNEKLFF. The CDR3 coding sequence is TGTGCCAGCACTTCCGTTGCAACTAATGAAAAACTGTTTTTT.